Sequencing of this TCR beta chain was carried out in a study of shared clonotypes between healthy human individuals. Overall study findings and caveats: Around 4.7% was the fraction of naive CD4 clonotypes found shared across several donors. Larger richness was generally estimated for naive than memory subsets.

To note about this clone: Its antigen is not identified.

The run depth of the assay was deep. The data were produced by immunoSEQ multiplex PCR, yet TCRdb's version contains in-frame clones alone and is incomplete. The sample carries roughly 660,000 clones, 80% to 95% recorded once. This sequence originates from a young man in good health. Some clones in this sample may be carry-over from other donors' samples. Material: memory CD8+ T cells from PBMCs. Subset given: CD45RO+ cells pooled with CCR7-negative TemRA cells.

The CDR3 sequence is CASSSTTRPGQGIYEQYF. The CDR3 DNA is TGTGCCAGCAGCTCTACGACCCGTCCGGGACAGGGGATCTACGAGCAGTACTTC. V is TRBV7-3 and J is TRBJ2-7, with TRBD1 matching 10 bases. V shed 4 bases, J shed 3 bases, and the junction held 15 bases outside the gene matches. CDR3 length: 18 residues. Germline V lookup: CDR1 SGHTA, CDR2 FQGTGA.